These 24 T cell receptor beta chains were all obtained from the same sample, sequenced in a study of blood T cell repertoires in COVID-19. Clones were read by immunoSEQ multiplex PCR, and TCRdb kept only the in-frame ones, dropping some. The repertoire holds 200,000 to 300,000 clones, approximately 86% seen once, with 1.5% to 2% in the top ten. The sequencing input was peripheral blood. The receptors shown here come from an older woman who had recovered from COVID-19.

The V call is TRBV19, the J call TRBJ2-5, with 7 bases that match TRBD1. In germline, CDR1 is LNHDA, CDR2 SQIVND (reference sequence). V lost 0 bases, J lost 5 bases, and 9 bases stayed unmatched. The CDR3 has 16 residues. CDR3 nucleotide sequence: TGTGCCAGTAGTATAGATCGGACAGGCTTGGGGGAGACCCAGTACTTC. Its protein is CASSIDRTGLGETQYF.

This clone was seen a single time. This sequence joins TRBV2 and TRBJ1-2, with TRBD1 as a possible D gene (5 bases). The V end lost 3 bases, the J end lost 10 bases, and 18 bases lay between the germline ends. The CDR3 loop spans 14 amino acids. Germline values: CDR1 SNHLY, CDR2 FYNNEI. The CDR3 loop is CASSDEGGTWDYTF. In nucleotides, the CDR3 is TGTGCCAGCAGTGACGAGGGAGGGACTTGGGACTACACCTTC.

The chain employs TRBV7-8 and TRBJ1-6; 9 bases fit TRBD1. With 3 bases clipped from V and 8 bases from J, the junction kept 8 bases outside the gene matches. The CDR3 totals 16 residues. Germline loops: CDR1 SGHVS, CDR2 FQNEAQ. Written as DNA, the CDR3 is TGTGCCAGCAGCTTGGAGTGGGGACAGGGTTATTCACCCCTCCACTTT. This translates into CASSLEWGQGYSPLHF.

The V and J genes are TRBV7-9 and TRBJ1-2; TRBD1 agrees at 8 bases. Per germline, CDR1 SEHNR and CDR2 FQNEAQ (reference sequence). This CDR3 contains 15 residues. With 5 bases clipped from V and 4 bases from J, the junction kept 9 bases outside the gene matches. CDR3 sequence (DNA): TGTGCCAGCAGCCTGACAGGGGCGGCAGGCTATGGCTACACCTTC. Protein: CASSLTGAAGYGYTF.

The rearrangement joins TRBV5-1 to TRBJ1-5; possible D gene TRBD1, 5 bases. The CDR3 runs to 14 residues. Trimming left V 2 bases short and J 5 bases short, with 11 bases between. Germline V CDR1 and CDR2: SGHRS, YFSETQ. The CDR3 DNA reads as TGCGCCAGCAGCTTAGGAGGGGCGGATCAGCCCCAGCATTTT. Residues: CASSLGGADQPQHF.

CDR3 nucleotide sequence: TGTGCCAGTAGTGCCCCCTACAGGGGGCAACAGCCCCAGCATTTT. Amino acid sequence: CASSAPYRGQQPQHF. V is TRBV19 and J is TRBJ1-5; 9 nucleotides line up with TRBD1. This CDR3 comprises 15 residues. The germline V gene has CDR1 LNHDA and CDR2 SQIVND (reference sequence). The J segment lost 7 bases and the V segment lost 5 bases, leaving 9 bases of the junction unmatched.

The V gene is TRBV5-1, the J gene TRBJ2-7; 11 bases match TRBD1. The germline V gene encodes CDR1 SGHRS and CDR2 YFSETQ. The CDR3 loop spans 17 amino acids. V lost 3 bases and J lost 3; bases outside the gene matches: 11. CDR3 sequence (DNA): TGCGCCAGCAGCTCTTTAGGGACCGGGACAGGGGGCTACGAGCAGTACTTC. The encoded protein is CASSSLGTGTGGYEQYF.

The CDR3 loop reads CASSLDRGRGRGRRETQYF. The CDR3, as DNA: TGTGCCAGCAGCTTAGATCGTGGACGGGGCAGGGGGCGCAGAGAGACCCAGTACTTC. The chain links TRBV11-2 to TRBJ2-5; 8 bases map to TRBD1. Germline V CDR1 and CDR2: SGHAT, FQNNGV. CDR3 size: 19 residues. Germline trimming cut 0 bases from V and 4 bases from J; bases unmatched to any gene: 16.

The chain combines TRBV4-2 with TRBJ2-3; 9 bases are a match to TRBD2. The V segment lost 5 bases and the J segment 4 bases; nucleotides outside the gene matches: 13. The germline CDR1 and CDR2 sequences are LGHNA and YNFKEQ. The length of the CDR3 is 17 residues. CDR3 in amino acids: CASSALSSGEWADTQYF. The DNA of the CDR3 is TGTGCCAGCAGCGCCCTCTCTAGCGGGGAGTGGGCAGATACGCAGTATTTT.

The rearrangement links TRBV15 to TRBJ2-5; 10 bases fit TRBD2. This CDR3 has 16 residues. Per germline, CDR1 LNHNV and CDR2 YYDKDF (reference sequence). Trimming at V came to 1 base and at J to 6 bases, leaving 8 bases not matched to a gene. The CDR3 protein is CATSRGTSGALKTQYF. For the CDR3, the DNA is TGTGCCACCAGCAGAGGAACTAGCGGGGCCTTGAAGACCCAGTACTTC.

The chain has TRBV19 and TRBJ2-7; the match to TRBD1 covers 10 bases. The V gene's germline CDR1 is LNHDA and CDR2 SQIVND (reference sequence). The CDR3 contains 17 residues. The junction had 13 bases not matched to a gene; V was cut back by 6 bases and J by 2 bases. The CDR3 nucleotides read TGTGCCAGTAGCTCCTGGGGGGACAGGGGTAACCCCTACGAGCAGTACTTC. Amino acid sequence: CASSSWGDRGNPYEQYF.

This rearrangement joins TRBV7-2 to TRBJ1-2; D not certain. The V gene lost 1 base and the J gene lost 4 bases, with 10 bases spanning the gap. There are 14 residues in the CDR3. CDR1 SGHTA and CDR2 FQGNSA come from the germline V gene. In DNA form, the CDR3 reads TGTGCCAGCAGCTTAGGTCGTGGCATCTATGGCTACACCTTC. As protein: CASSLGRGIYGYTF.

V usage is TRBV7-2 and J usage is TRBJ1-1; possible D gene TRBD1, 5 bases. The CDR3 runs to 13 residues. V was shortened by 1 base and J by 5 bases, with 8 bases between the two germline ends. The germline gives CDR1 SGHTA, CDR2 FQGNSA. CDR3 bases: TGTGCCAGCAGCTTAGAGGGGCGAACTGAAGCTTTCTTT. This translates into CASSLEGRTEAFF.

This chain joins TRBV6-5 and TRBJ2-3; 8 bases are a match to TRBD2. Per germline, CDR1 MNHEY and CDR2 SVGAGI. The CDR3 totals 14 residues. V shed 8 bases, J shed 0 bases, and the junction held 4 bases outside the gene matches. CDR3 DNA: TGTGCCAGCGGTAGCGGGGACAGCACAGATACGCAGTATTTT. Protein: CASGSGDSTDTQYF.

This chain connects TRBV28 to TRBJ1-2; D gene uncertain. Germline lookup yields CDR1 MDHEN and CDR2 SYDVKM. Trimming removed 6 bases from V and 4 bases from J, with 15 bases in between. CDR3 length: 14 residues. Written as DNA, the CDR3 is TGTGCCAGCAGCATCGGGGTCAGAGTCTATGGCTACACCTTC. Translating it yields CASSIGVRVYGYTF.

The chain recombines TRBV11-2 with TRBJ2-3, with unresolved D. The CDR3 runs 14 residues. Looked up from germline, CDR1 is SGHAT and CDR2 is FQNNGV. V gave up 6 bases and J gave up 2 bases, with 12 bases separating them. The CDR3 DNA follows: TGTGCCAGCAGACAAAGTATCAACACAGATACGCAGTATTTT. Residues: CASRQSINTDTQYF. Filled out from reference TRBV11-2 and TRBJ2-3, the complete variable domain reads EAGVAQSPRYKIIEKRQSVAFWCNPISGHATLYWYQQILGQGPKLLIQFQNNGVVDDSQLPKDRFSAERLKGVDSTLKIQPAKLEDSAVYLCASRQSINTDTQYFGPGTRLTVL.

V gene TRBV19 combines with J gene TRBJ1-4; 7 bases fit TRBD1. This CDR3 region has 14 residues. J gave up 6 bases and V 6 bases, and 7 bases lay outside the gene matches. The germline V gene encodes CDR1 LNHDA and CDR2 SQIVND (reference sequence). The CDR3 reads CASRPGTVHEKLFF. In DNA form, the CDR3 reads TGTGCCAGTAGGCCCGGGACAGTTCATGAAAAACTGTTTTTT.

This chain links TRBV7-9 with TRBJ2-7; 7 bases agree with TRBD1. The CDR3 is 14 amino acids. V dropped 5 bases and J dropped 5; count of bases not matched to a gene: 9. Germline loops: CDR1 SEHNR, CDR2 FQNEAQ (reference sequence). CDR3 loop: CASSALDRAHEQYF. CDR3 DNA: TGTGCCAGCAGCGCGCTTGACAGGGCCCACGAGCAGTACTTC.

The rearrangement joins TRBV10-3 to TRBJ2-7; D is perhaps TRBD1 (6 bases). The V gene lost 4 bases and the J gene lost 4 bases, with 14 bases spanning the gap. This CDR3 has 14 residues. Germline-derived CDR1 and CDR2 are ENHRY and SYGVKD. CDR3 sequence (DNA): TGTGCCATCAGTGGAACCCTCACAGGGTACGAGCAGTACTTC. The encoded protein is CAISGTLTGYEQYF.

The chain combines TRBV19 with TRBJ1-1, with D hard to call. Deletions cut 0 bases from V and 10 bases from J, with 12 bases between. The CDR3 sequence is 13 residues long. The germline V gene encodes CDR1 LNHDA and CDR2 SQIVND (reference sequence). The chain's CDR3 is CASSIDYGARAFF. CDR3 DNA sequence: TGTGCCAGTAGTATAGATTATGGAGCTAGAGCTTTCTTT.

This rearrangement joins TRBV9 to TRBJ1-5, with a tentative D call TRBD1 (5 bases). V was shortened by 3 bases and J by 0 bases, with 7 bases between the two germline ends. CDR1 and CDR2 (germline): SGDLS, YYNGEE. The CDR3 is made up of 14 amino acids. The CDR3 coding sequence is TGTGCCAGCAGCGCCACAGGTAGCAATCAGCCCCAGCATTTT. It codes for CASSATGSNQPQHF.

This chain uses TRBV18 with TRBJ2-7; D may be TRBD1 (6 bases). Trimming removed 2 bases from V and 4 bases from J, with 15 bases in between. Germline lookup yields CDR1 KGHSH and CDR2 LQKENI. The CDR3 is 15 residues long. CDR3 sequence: CASSPRGGEPYEQYF. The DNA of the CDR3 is TGTGCCAGCTCACCAAGAGGGGGTGAGCCGTACGAGCAGTACTTC.

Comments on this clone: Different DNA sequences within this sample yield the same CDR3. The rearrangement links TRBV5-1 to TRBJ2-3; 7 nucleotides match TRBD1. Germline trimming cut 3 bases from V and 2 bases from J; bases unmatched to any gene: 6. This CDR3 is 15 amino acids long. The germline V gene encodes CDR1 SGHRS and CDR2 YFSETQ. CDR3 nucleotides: TGCGCCAGCAGCTATAGGACAGGAGACACAGATACGCAGTATTTT. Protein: CASSYRTGDTDTQYF.

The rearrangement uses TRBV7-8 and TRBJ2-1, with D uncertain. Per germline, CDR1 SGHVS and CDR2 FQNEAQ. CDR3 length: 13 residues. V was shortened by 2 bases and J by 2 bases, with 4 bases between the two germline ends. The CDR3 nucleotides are TGTGCCAGCAGCTTAAATACCTACAATGAGCAGTTCTTC. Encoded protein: CASSLNTYNEQFF.